This T cell receptor (beta chain) was retrieved from a study of blood T cell repertoires in COVID-19. For the study at large: Acute-phase and convalescent COVID-19 samples originated in the United States, Italy and Spain. PBMCs, B-cell-depleted T cells, or T cells provided the cDNA or gDNA that made up the material.

Recovery meant two consecutive negative NP/OP PCR tests, professional clearance, or resolved symptoms. How the authors handled the data: For nucleated cells, counts were estimated from reference gene primer amplification. The repertoire was sequenced with immunoSEQ multiplex PCR; TCRdb's copy has only in-frame clones and lacks some. That table gives V, J and clone size, and the DNA gave D and trimming. The repertoire has 250,000 to 400,000 clones, around 86% of them found once; the top ten carry 4.5% to 5.5%. J gave up 5 bases and V 0 bases, and 4 bases lay outside the gene matches. The CDR3 runs to 16 residues. CDR1 SGDLS and CDR2 YYNGEE come from the germline V gene.

What was sequenced was PBMCs or T cells enriched from blood (not recorded which). This sequence was found in a man aged 55 to 70 who had recovered from COVID-19. This chain uses TRBV9 with TRBJ2-2; 10 bases align to TRBD2. The CDR3 bases are TGTGCCAGCAGCGTAGATTCTAGCGGGAGAACCGGGGAGCTGTTTTTT. Translated: CASSVDSSGRTGELFF.